This T cell receptor beta chain is from a study of blood T cell repertoires in COVID-19. Across the study: From the United States, Italy and Spain came samples of acute and convalescent COVID-19. From T cells, B-cell-depleted T cells, or PBMCs came the material, which was cDNA or gDNA.

This clone was seen a handful of times. Cohort placement rested on clinical history that participants reported themselves. Under the authors' procedure: Reference gene primer amplification gave nucleated cell count estimates. The assay was immunoSEQ multiplex PCR, and TCRdb's table has in-frame clones only and misses some. That table supplies the V and J calls and clone size; D and trimming were determined from the DNA. Here the sample spans 360,000 or so clones, about 90% being singletons. Trimming pared 8 bases from V and 6 bases from J, leaving 18 bases between. The length of the CDR3 is 14 residues. In germline, CDR1 is LGHNA, CDR2 YNFKEQ.

The receptor comes from a woman in her 30s who had been exposed to COVID-19. This rearrangement joins TRBV4-2 to TRBJ2-3, with D possibly being TRBD1 or TRBD2 (6 bases each). The sequenced material came from PBMCs or T cells enriched from blood (not recorded which). This CDR3 reads CASGRGLASDTQYF. The CDR3 region has the DNA TGTGCCAGCGGCCGGGGGCTAGCTTCGGATACGCAGTATTTT.